The 25 T cell receptor beta chains below come from one sample, sequenced in a study of cytomegalovirus exposure and HLA in healthy donors. Vbeta (60) and Jbeta (13) primers were used in the PCR. The assay was immunoSEQ multiplex PCR, and TCRdb's table has in-frame clones only and misses some. The table has some 170,000 clones, about 75% seen once. The material sequenced was PBMCs. Receptor source: a woman between 45 and 60 years old in good health and CMV-seropositive.

This clone was found a few times. This rearrangement joins TRBV5-8 to TRBJ2-7; D possibly corresponds to TRBD2 (5 bases). CDR1 and CDR2 from the germline V gene are SGHTS and YDEGEE. Trimming removed 1 base at V and 4 bases at J, with 12 bases between. The CDR3 loop spans 14 amino acids. The CDR3 is CASSLMSGKYEQYF. The CDR3, as DNA: TGTGCCAGCAGCTTGATGTCGGGGAAATACGAGCAGTACTTC.

The chain couples TRBV9 to TRBJ2-7; TRBD2 is a possible D gene (5 bases). The CDR3 sequence is 15 residues long. Germline-derived CDR1 and CDR2 are SGDLS and YYNGEE. Deletions cut 4 bases from V and 3 bases from J, with 17 bases between. The CDR3 reads CASSPPGAGLYEQYF. CDR3 bases: TGTGCCAGCAGCCCCCCGGGCGCGGGCCTCTACGAGCAGTACTTC.

The rearrangement uses TRBV5-1 and TRBJ2-5; TRBD2 is a possible D gene (6 bases). This CDR3 spans 14 amino acids. The germline CDR1 and CDR2 sequences are SGHRS and YFSETQ. Trimming took 4 bases from V and 5 from J, leaving 15 bases between them. CDR3 nucleotides: TGCGCCAGCAGCATACCGGGACTGGGGGAGACCCAGTACTTC. Protein sequence: CASSIPGLGETQYF.

In its sample, this clone was seen a few times. The chain carries TRBV6-5 and TRBJ1-2; D not certain. Deletions cut 5 bases from V and 5 bases from J, with 18 bases between. This CDR3 comprises 15 residues. Per germline, CDR1 MNHEY and CDR2 SVGAGI. The CDR3 reads CASSNQIRLKYGYTF. The CDR3 DNA is TGTGCCAGCAGTAATCAGATCAGGTTAAAGTATGGCTACACCTTC.

The chain uses TRBV2 and TRBJ1-2; no clear D. This CDR3 region has 12 residues. Deletions cut 6 bases from V and 3 bases from J, with 8 bases between. Looked up from germline, CDR1 is SNHLY and CDR2 is FYNNEI. CDR3 nucleotide sequence: TGTGCCAGCAGCCGGGAAGACTATGGCTACACCTTC. This translates into CASSREDYGYTF.

The chain joins TRBV5-5 to TRBJ2-7; tentative D call: TRBD1 (6 bases). The V end was cut by 2 bases, the J end by 2 bases, with 14 bases between. Looked up from germline, CDR1 is SGHKS and CDR2 is YYEKEE (reference sequence). The CDR3 spans 15 residues. The DNA for the CDR3 is TGTGCCAGCAGCTTTAGCCTCACAGGGACCTACGAGCAGTACTTC. The encoded protein is CASSFSLTGTYEQYF.

This clone turned up a few times. The chain links TRBV15 to TRBJ1-6; possibly TRBD1 for D (5 bases). Germline CDR1 reads LNHNV; CDR2 reads YYDKDF (reference sequence). CDR3 length: 15 amino acids. Trimming took off 1 base at V and 7 bases at J, with 11 bases between the two ends. As DNA, the CDR3 is TGTGCCACCAGCAGAGCGGACACTGGGAATTCACCCCTCCACTTT. This codes for CATSRADTGNSPLHF.

The V and J genes are TRBV11-2 and TRBJ1-6, with TRBD1 as a possible D gene (5 bases). Trimming took off 6 bases at V and 1 base at J, with 13 bases between the two ends. This CDR3 is 16 amino acids long. Germline V gives CDR1 SGHAT, CDR2 FQNNGV. DNA of the CDR3: TGTGCCAGCAGTTTTGCCGGGGGTTCCTATAATTCACCCCTCCACTTT. It is translated as CASSFAGGSYNSPLHF.

The chain carries TRBV5-1 and TRBJ2-1; 10 positions agree with TRBD2. Losses at the gene ends were 2 bases for V and 3 bases for J; bases not matched to a gene: 2. In germline, CDR1 is SGHRS, CDR2 YFSETQ. This CDR3 comprises 15 residues. This CDR3 reads CASSFSGGDYNEQFF. The CDR3 bases are TGCGCCAGCAGCTTCAGCGGGGGGGACTACAATGAGCAGTTCTTC.

The J gene is TRBJ1-6, the V gene TRBV5-1; no clear D. V was shortened by 0 bases and J by 4 bases, with 8 bases between the two germline ends. The length of the CDR3 is 15 residues. Germline V CDR1 and CDR2: SGHRS, YFSETQ. DNA for the CDR3: TGCGCCAGCAGCTTGGATCCAGGATATAATTCACCCCTCCACTTT. Its protein product is CASSLDPGYNSPLHF.

This clone has just one count. CDR3 in amino acids: CASSPGGGYTF. CDR3 DNA sequence: TGTGCCAGCTCACCAGGGGGCGGCTACACCTTC. The chain combines TRBV18 with TRBJ1-2; D possibly corresponds to TRBD1 (6 bases). Trimming shortened V by 2 bases and J by 8 bases, and 6 bases separated the two germline ends. This CDR3 spans 11 amino acids. Germline assignment: CDR1 KGHSH and CDR2 LQKENI.

The chain uses TRBV10-3 and TRBJ2-7; D is unclear. The germline V gene has CDR1 ENHRY and CDR2 SYGVKD. V was trimmed by 0 bases and J by 5 bases, leaving 5 bases between them. This CDR3 is built from 12 residues. The DNA of the CDR3 is TGTGCCATCAGTGAGTCGAGGAACGAGCAGTACTTC. This sequence encodes CAISESRNEQYF.

The genes are TRBV6-1 and TRBJ1-2, with 7 bases lining up with TRBD1. The CDR3 is 14 residues long. The germline gives CDR1 MNHNS, CDR2 SASEGT. J lost 6 bases, V lost 5 bases, and 9 bases had no gene match. In DNA form, the CDR3 reads TGTGCCAGCAGTAGTTCGGGACAGAGGAATGGCTACACCTTC. Translated: CASSSSGQRNGYTF.

This clone turned up a few times. This sequence joins TRBV5-1 and TRBJ1-1, with 7 bases lining up with TRBD1. The V segment lost 2 bases and the J segment 3 bases; nucleotides outside the gene matches: 7. Germline V gives CDR1 SGHRS, CDR2 YFSETQ. The CDR3 totals 15 residues. For the CDR3, the DNA is TGCGCCAGCAGCTTAGGGGGCAGGGGAGACACTGAAGCTTTCTTT. Translated, it gives CASSLGGRGDTEAFF.

The genes are TRBV7-3 and TRBJ1-2, with 10 bases aligning to TRBD1. This CDR3 region has 14 residues. CDR1 is SGHTA and CDR2 is FQGTGA in the germline V gene. Unmatched junction bases numbered 5, after V lost 4 bases and J lost 6 bases. The CDR3 DNA is TGTGCCAGCAGCTCGACAGGGGGCGCAGATGGCTACACCTTC. Translated, it gives CASSSTGGADGYTF. Combining the CDR3 with reference TRBV7-3 and TRBJ1-2 gives the whole variable domain GAGVSQTPSNKVTEKGKYVELRCDPISGHTALYWYRQSLGQGPEFLIYFQGTGAADDSGLPNDRFFAVRPEGSVSTLKIQRTERGDSAVYLCASSSTGGADGYTFGSGTRLTVV.

The chain links TRBV7-8 to TRBJ1-4, with a possible D match to TRBD1 (5 bases). V dropped 1 base and J dropped 9 bases, with 15 bases sitting between them. CDR3 length: 15 amino acids. Germline V lookup: CDR1 SGHVS, CDR2 FQNEAQ. DNA of the CDR3: TGTGCCAGCAGCTTAGGTGGTCAGGGCGATCAAAAACTGTTTTTT. It yields the protein CASSLGGQGDQKLFF.

Concerning this clone: At the DNA level, this CDR3 is encoded by other sequences in the same sample as well. This rearrangement joins TRBV18 to TRBJ1-2, with a tentative D call TRBD1 (6 bases). The CDR3 loop spans 12 amino acids. The germline V and J ends were trimmed by 6 bases and 6 bases, with 11 bases remaining between them. Germline CDR1 and CDR2: KGHSH and LQKENI. The CDR3 is CASSPSGDGYTF. The CDR3 nucleotides read TGTGCCAGCTCCCCGTCAGGGGATGGCTACACCTTC.

This clone has only a few counts. This rearrangement joins TRBV5-4 to TRBJ1-1; weak D call: TRBD1 (6 bases). CDR1 and CDR2 from the germline V gene are SGHNT and YYREEE (reference sequence). Trimming pared 1 base from V and 1 base from J, leaving 11 bases between. The CDR3 spans 15 residues. CDR3 nucleotides: TGTGCCAGCAGCTTGAGACAGGCGCCGAACACTGAAGCTTTCTTT. Residues: CASSLRQAPNTEAFF.

V and J are TRBV18 and TRBJ1-1, with a tentative D call TRBD1 (5 bases). V shed 1 base and J shed 4 bases, with 7 bases lying between them. This CDR3 is 13 amino acids long. Germline V gives CDR1 KGHSH, CDR2 LQKENI. CDR3 sequence: CASSPLRGTEAFF. CDR3 in DNA: TGTGCCAGCTCACCACTAAGGGGCACTGAAGCTTTCTTT.

The V gene is TRBV5-1, the J gene TRBJ1-1, with D tentatively TRBD1 (6 bases). The CDR3 covers 13 residues. V lost 4 bases to trimming and J lost 1 base, with 8 bases between them. Germline values: CDR1 SGHRS, CDR2 YFSETQ. The CDR3 reads CASSTGQNTEAFF. The DNA for the CDR3 is TGCGCCAGCAGCACGGGACAGAACACTGAAGCTTTCTTT. The entire variable domain, with the rest obtained from reference TRBV5-1 and TRBJ1-1, is as follows: KAGVTQTPRYLIKTRGQQVTLSCSPISGHRSVSWYQQTPGQGLQFLFEYFSETQRNKGNFPGRFSGRQFSNSRSEMNVSTLELGDSALYLCASSTGQNTEAFFGQGTRLTVV.

The V gene is TRBV14, the J gene TRBJ1-6; D is perhaps TRBD1 (5 bases). V was cut by 4 bases and J by 7 bases, with 8 bases left in between. This CDR3 is 13 amino acids long. The V gene's germline CDR1 is SGHDN and CDR2 FVKESK. CDR3 region: CASSLRENSPLHF. In nucleotides, the CDR3 is TGTGCCAGCAGCCTCAGGGAAAATTCACCCCTCCACTTT.

J is TRBJ1-1 and V is TRBV7-9; 8 positions match TRBD1. Unmatched junction bases numbered 1, after V lost 3 bases and J lost 1 base. Germline V gene sequence: CDR1 SEHNR, CDR2 FQNEAQ (reference sequence). This CDR3 is 14 amino acids long. In DNA form, the CDR3 reads TGTGCCAGCAGCTTTCAGGGGGCGAACACTGAAGCTTTCTTT. This codes for CASSFQGANTEAFF.

V is TRBV10-3 and J is TRBJ1-6, with no clear D. This CDR3 is 16 amino acids long. The V and J ends lost 3 bases and 0 bases respectively, with 9 bases between them. Germline V gene sequence: CDR1 ENHRY, CDR2 SYGVKD. In DNA, the CDR3 is TGTGCCATCAGTGATTCTAAGAGCTCCTATAATTCACCCCTCCACTTT. Translation gives CAISDSKSSYNSPLHF.

The chain is built from TRBV10-3 and TRBJ1-1; 8 bases fit TRBD1. V lost 4 bases, J lost 2 bases, and 6 bases stayed unmatched. The CDR3 totals 15 residues. The V gene's germline CDR1 is ENHRY and CDR2 SYGVKD. The CDR3 spells CAISGSAGGNTEAFF. CDR3 DNA sequence: TGTGCCATCAGTGGGTCCGCAGGGGGCAACACTGAAGCTTTCTTT.

In its sample, this clone was seen a few times. The rearrangement joins TRBV27 to TRBJ2-2, with D possibly TRBD2 on 6 matching bases. With 5 bases removed from V and 6 bases from J, the gap between germline ends came to 13 bases. This CDR3 comprises 14 residues. Germline CDR1 MNHEY, CDR2 SMNVEV (reference sequence). CDR3 bases: TGTGCCAGCAGTCTCCTGGGGGGAGCCGGGGAGCTGTTTTTT. This codes for CASSLLGGAGELFF.